This T cell receptor beta chain derives from a study of PD-1 blockade in classical Hodgkin lymphoma. V lost 3 bases to trimming and J lost 4 bases; unmatched junction nucleotides: 11. This CDR3 has 17 amino acids. The V gene's germline CDR1 is SEHNR and CDR2 FQNEAQ (reference sequence). Every patient experienced relapse after autologous stem cell transplantation, and brentuximab vedotin exposure varied. Libraries were prepared by immunoSEQ multiplex PCR; TCRdb keeps only in-frame clonotypes and omits some of them. The sample holds about 150,000 clones, just under 80% seen once. The chain is built from TRBV7-9 and TRBJ2-3, with 9 nucleotides matching TRBD2. The sequence derives from a human donor with classical Hodgkin lymphoma. Material: peripheral blood mononuclear cells (PBMCs), obtained before the second cycle of nivolumab. The CDR3 coding sequence is TGTGCCAGCAGCTTGAGAAGCGGGAGGAGGGGTCCAGATACGCAGTATTTT. Its translation is CASSLRSGRRGPDTQYF. Full variable domain (missing parts from reference TRBV7-9 and TRBJ2-3): DTGVSQNPRHKITKRGQNVTFRCDPISEHNRLYWYRQTLGQGPEFLTYFQNEAQLEKSRLLSDRFSAERPKGSFSTLEIQRTEQGDSAMYLCASSLRSGRRGPDTQYFGPGTRLTVL.